A selection of T cell receptor beta chains follows, all from one sample in a study of cytomegalovirus exposure and HLA in healthy donors. TCRdb's copy holds only in-frame clones and misses some; the assay was immunoSEQ multiplex PCR. The sample carries some 170,000 clones, 86% recorded once. Sample: PBMCs. These TCRs come from a young man in good health and CMV-seropositive. The CDR3 runs from the conserved cysteine through the conserved F or W. Each record gives: J gene, V gene, clone size, D gene, CDR3 DNA, CDR3 protein. A D gene is named only where the DNA matches it firmly. Expanded clones get a size class; other rows say once, few or many, or leave the size out.

TRBJ2-7,TRBV4-3,NA,NA,TGCGCCAGCAGCCAAGACCTAATACTCTACGAGCAGTACTTC,CASSQDLILYEQYF
TRBJ1-6,TRBV6-6,NA,TRBD1,TGTGCCAGCTCTAGGGGACAGGGGTTATCACCCCTCCACTTT,CASSRGQGLSPLHF
TRBJ1-2,TRBV27,NA,NA,TGTGCCAGCAGTTTATGGGAGGGTCACTATGGCTACACCTTC,CASSLWEGHYGYTF
TRBJ1-5,TRBV19,NA,NA,TGTGCCAGTAGTTGGTCAGGGGATCAGCCCCAGCATTTT,CASSWSGDQPQHF
TRBJ2-7,TRBV10-3,many,TRBD2,TGTGCCATCAGGACTAGCGGGGGCTCCTACGAGCAGTACTTC,CAIRTSGGSYEQYF
TRBJ2-2,TRBV7-3,few,TRBD1,TGTGCCAGCACCGTGGACAGGGGGGCCGGGGAGCTGTTTTTT,CASTVDRGAGELFF
TRBJ2-2,TRBV15,NA,TRBD1,TGTGCCACCAGCAGAGGGGACAGGAACACCGGGGAGCTGTTTTTT,CATSRGDRNTGELFF
TRBJ1-6,TRBV30,NA,TRBD1,TGTGCCTGGAGTTCTTTGACAGGGTCGGGATCACCCCTCCACTTT,CAWSSLTGSGSPLHF
TRBJ2-5,TRBV29-1,NA,TRBD1,TGCAGCTCTACAGGGGGCGGTGGGCAAGAGACCCAGTACTTC,CSSTGGGGQETQYF
TRBJ2-5,TRBV9,NA,NA,TGTGCCAGCAGCGTAGGATGGCAGGGTACTTCCGGTGAGACCCAGTACTTC,CASSVGWQGTSGETQYF
TRBJ2-1,TRBV19,NA,NA,TGTGCCAGTAGTAGAACCAGCTCCTACAATGAGCAGTTCTTC,CASSRTSSYNEQFF
TRBJ1-5,TRBV7-6,NA,NA,TGTGCCACCGCCAGGGAGGCTCATAGCAATCAGCCCCAGCATTTT,CATAREAHSNQPQHF
TRBJ2-1,TRBV5-1,NA,NA,TGCGCCAGCAGCTTGGCCGGCCGGAGTGAGCAGTTCTTC,CASSLAGRSEQFF
TRBJ2-1,TRBV9,NA,TRBD2,TGTGCCAGCAGCTTCCCGACTAGCGGGGGGGTTAATGAGCAGTTCTTC,CASSFPTSGGVNEQFF
TRBJ1-3,TRBV21-1,NA,NA,TGTGCCAGCAGCAACGACAGGGCTGGAAACACCATATATTTT,CASSNDRAGNTIYF
TRBJ1-1,TRBV6-1,NA,NA,TGTGCCAGCAGTGAAGACGGGGGGACTGAAGCTTTCTTT,CASSEDGGTEAFF
TRBJ2-7,TRBV28,once,TRBD1,TGTGCCAGCAGCCCTATGGGGGACAGACCCTACGAGCAGTACTTC,CASSPMGDRPYEQYF
TRBJ2-1,TRBV9,once,NA,TGTGCCAGCGGGCGGGACAATGAGCAGTTCTTC,CASGRDNEQFF
TRBJ1-1,TRBV30,few,NA,TGTGCCTGGAGAAGGGTCGCGGGGAACACTGAAGCTTTCTTT,CAWRRVAGNTEAFF
TRBJ1-3,TRBV7-9,NA,NA,TGTGCCAGCAGCTTAGGATATGAGAGCTCTGGAAACACCATATATTTT,CASSLGYESSGNTIYF
TRBJ2-3,TRBV9,NA,TRBD2,TGTGCCAGCAGCGATGGGACTAGCGGGAGTAATACGCAGTATTTT,CASSDGTSGSNTQYF
TRBJ1-1,TRBV7-3,NA,NA,TGTGCCAGCAGCTTTAACAGGAACACTGAAGCTTTCTTT,CASSFNRNTEAFF
TRBJ2-7,TRBV18,few,NA,TGTGCCAGCTTCGGGTCCTCCTACGAGCAGTACTTC,CASFGSSYEQYF
TRBJ2-2,TRBV5-1,NA,NA,TGCGCCAGCAGTAGGAACACCGGGGAGCTGTTTTTT,CASSRNTGELFF
TRBJ1-2,TRBV28,NA,NA,TGTGCCAGCAGCCCGGGGTGGTTGGGGACTACCTATGGCTACACCTTC,CASSPGWLGTTYGYTF
TRBJ2-1,TRBV18,NA,TRBD2,TGTGCCAGCTCACCTAGCGGGGGGGCGCGATCCTACAATGAGCAGTTCTTC,CASSPSGGARSYNEQFF
TRBJ1-2,TRBV2,NA,TRBD1,TGTGCCAGCAGTGGACAGGGGGACAGCTATGGCTACACCTTC,CASSGQGDSYGYTF
TRBJ2-5,TRBV13,NA,NA,TGTGCCAGCAGCTTAGTCGGTGAACAAGAGACCCAGTACTTC,CASSLVGEQETQYF
TRBJ1-1,TRBV4-2,NA,TRBD1,TGTGCCAGCAGCGACGAAACAGGGGCCACTGAAGCTTTCTTT,CASSDETGATEAFF
TRBJ1-5,TRBV16,NA,NA,TGTGCCAGCCGGGGGGGAATGGATCAGCCCCAGCATTTT,CASRGGMDQPQHF
TRBJ2-3,TRBV9,NA,NA,TGTGCCAGCAGCGAAGACATGGGCACAGATACGCAGTATTTT,CASSEDMGTDTQYF
TRBJ2-2,TRBV2,NA,TRBD2,TGTGCCAGCAGGCCCCTCGGACTAGCGGCAAACACCGGGGAGCTGTTTTTT,CASRPLGLAANTGELFF
TRBJ1-2,TRBV7-2,once,NA,TGTGCCAGCAGCTCTTACCTGCAGAAGGCCCGGGATGGCTACACCTTC,CASSSYLQKARDGYTF
TRBJ2-7,TRBV4-3,NA,TRBD2,TGCGCCAGCAGCCTCACTGGGACTAGCGGCGATTACGAGCAGTACTTC,CASSLTGTSGDYEQYF
TRBJ1-2,TRBV15,NA,TRBD1,TGTGCCACCTGGGGGACAGGGTTTTCGGGTGGCTACACCTTC,CATWGTGFSGGYTF